The T cell receptor (beta chain) described here comes from a study of monozygotic twins with inflammatory bowel disease. Germline values: CDR1 LNHDA, CDR2 SQIVND (reference sequence). The CDR3 consists of 16 residues. TCRdb re-called the 5' RACE reads, yielding one record per CDR3 amino acid sequence without DNA. This table holds more than 300,000 distinct CDR3 sequences. What was sequenced was blood. The sequence derives from a human donor with ulcerative colitis or Crohn's disease, or a healthy co-twin of an affected twin (not recorded which). This rearrangement joins TRBV19 to TRBJ2-1; TCRdb gives TRBD1 as the D gene, but with no DNA this cannot be confirmed. CDR3 amino acids: CASRGPKGRKDNEQFF.